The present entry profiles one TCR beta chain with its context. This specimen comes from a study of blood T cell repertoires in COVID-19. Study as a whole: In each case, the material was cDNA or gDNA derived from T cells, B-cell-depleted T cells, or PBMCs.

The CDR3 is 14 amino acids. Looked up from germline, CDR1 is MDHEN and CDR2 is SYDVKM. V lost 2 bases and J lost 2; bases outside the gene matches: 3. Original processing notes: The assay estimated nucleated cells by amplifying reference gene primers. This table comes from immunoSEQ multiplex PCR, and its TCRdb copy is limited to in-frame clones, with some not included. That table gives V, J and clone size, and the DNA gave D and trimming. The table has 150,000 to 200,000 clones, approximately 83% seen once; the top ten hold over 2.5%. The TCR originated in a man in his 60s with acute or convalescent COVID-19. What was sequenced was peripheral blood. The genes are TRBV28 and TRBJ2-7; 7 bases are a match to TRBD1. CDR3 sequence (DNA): TGTGCCAGCAGTTTACTGACAGGGACCTACGAGCAGTACTTC. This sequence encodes CASSLLTGTYEQYF.